This TCR beta chain came from a study of CD8+ T cells in alopecia areata. RNA was extracted and reverse transcribed into cDNA as the sequencing template. TCRdb keeps only in-frame clones here, not all; method: immunoSEQ multiplex PCR. The sample includes 90,000 to 120,000 clones, around 83% seen only once; the top ten take over 20%. Whole-study findings and limits: Among the cells sequenced in scalp samples are also the resident alphabeta T cells of normal skin.

Concerning this clone: As yet, its antigen is unknown.

Described treatment: oral pan-JAK inhibitor, 5-10 mg twice daily. Looked up from germline, CDR1 is SGHDT and CDR2 is YYEEEE. The germline V and J ends were trimmed by 0 bases and 0 bases, with 6 bases remaining between them. The CDR3 extends over 15 amino acids. The origin of this receptor is a human donor with alopecia areata. The chain has TRBV5-6 and TRBJ2-2; no definite D call. The sequences come from CD8+ T cells sorted from blood, collected at week 24, from a patient treated with tofacitinib. This CDR3 is CASSLDSSNTGELFF. The CDR3 nucleotides read TGTGCCAGCAGCTTGGACAGTTCGAACACCGGGGAGCTGTTTTTT. The full variable domain, completed using reference TRBV5-6 and TRBJ2-2, is DAGVTQSPTHLIKTRGQQVTLRCSPKSGHDTVSWYQQALGQGPQFIFQYYEEEERQRGNFPDRFSGHQFPNYSSELNVNALLLGDSALYLCASSLDSSNTGELFFGEGSRLTVL.